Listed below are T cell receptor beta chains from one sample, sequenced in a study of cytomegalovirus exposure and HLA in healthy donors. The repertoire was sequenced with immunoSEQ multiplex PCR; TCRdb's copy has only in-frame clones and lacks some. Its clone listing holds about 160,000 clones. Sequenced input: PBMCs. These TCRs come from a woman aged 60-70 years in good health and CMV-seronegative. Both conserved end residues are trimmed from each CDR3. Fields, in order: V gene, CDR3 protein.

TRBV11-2 ASSTYKGLAGGSYNEQF
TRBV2 ASRAQPNSYNEQF
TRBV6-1 ASSESHRQGYYGYT
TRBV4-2 ASSQDRRISSYNEQF
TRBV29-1 SVEWGPSNQPQH
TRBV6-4 ASSRTVNTEAF
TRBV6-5 ASRSTLGLVVEQY
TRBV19 ASTQGGYNEQF
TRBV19 ASSRKDRTLGNQPQH
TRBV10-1 ASSADRGATQY
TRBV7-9 AGAGSPLGTDTQY
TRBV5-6 ASSRGTRTGDYEQY
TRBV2 ASSYKTGSGNTIY
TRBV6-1 ASSVSVSSYNEQF
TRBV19 ASSIRSGFSYEQY
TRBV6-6 ASSFGANTGELF
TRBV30 AWSVPHYTLSYEQY
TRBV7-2 ASSLGPTGTGREQY
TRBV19 ASSIALGASNYGYT
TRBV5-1 ASSLARGSGNTIY
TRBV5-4 ASSIGTGLTSNQPQH
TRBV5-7 ASSLKGQDYEQY
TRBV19 ASWELPLDRDGYT
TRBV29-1 SARDSYNSPLH
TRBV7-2 ASSPRDSPAGELF
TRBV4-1 ASSQVMEWAGKF
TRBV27 ASRAGGRPSTDTQY
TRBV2 ASSGASGTQETQY
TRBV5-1 ASSFSGDTYNEQF
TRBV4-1 ASSLGQVGHEQY
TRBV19 ASRSSGGRLGTQY
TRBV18 ASSYDRQEYLF
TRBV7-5 VRSREGASNQPQH
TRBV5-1 ASSFRTSGFYEQY
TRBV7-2 ASSQDRGQSYEQY
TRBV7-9 ASSSAYEQY
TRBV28 ASPNHASSFSRRQGALSDYEQY
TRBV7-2 ASSLEASGRRGEQY
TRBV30 AWRPSGQETQY
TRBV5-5 ASSLAGGDYEQY
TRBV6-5 ASSYSPPAEAF
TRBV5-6 ASSYLWGYT
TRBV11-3 ASSLGAGGNTIY